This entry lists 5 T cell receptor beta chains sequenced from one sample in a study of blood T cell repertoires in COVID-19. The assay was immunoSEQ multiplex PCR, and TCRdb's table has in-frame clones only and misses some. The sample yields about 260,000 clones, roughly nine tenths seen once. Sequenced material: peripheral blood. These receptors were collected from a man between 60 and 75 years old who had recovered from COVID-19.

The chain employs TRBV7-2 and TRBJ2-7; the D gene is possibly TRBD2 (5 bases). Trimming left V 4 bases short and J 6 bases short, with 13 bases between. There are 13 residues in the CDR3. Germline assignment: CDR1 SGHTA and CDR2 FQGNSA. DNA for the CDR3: TGTGCCAGCAGCTCCGAGGGTTTGCGCGAGCAGTACTTC. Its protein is CASSSEGLREQYF. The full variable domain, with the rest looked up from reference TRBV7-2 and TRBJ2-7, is GAGVSQSPSNKVTEKGKDVELRCDPISGHTALYWYRQSLGQGLEFLIYFQGNSAPDKSGLPSDRFSAERTGGSVSTLTIQRTQQEDSAVYLCASSSEGLREQYFGPGTRLTVT.

CDR3: CASSIDGFRLYEQYF. CDR3 sequence (DNA): TGTGCCAGCAGCATCGACGGGTTTCGGCTCTACGAGCAGTACTTC. The chain has TRBV6-6 and TRBJ2-7; D uncertain. V was shortened by 6 bases and J by 3 bases, with 18 bases between the two germline ends. Germline V lookup: CDR1 MNHNY, CDR2 SVGAGI (reference sequence). This CDR3 is 15 amino acids long.

CDR3 amino acids: CASSLEFGQKNIQYF. CDR3 bases: TGTGCCAGCAGCTTAGAATTTGGACAAAAAAACATTCAGTACTTC. This chain connects TRBV7-9 to TRBJ2-4; D possibly corresponds to TRBD1 (5 bases). Germline V gene lookup returns CDR1 SEHNR and CDR2 FQNEAQ (reference sequence). There are 15 residues in the CDR3. Trimming took off 1 base at V and 4 bases at J, with 11 bases between the two ends.

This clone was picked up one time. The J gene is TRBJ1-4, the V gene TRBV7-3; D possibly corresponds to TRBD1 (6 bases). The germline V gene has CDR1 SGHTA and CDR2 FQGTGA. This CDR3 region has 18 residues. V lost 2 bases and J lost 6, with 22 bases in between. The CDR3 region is CASSLRLGYEGVDEKLFF. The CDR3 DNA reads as TGTGCCAGCAGCTTACGCCTAGGGTATGAGGGGGTTGATGAAAAACTGTTTTTT.

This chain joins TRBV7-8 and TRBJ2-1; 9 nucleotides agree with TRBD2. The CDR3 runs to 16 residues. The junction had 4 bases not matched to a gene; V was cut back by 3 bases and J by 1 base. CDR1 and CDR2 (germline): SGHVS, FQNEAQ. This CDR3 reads CASSFPAGGSYNEQFF. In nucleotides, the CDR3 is TGTGCCAGCAGCTTCCCTGCGGGGGGGTCCTACAATGAGCAGTTCTTC. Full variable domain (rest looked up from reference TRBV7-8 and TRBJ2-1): GAGVSQSPRYKVAKRGQDVALRCDPISGHVSLFWYQQALGQGPEFLTYFQNEAQLDKSGLPSDRFFAERPEGSVSTLKIQRTQQEDSAVYLCASSFPAGGSYNEQFFGPGTRLTVL.